These T cell receptor beta chains were read from a single sample in a study of cytomegalovirus exposure and HLA in healthy donors. Only in-frame clones appear in the TCRdb table, and some are missing; sequencing was by immunoSEQ multiplex PCR. The table includes roughly 70,000 clones, nearly 95% detected once. The sequencing sample was made of PBMCs. The receptor source for this set is a man aged 18 to 30 in good health and CMV-seropositive. The CDR3 runs from the conserved cysteine through the conserved F or W. Each record gives: clone size, D gene, V gene, J gene, CDR3 DNA, CDR3 protein. A D gene is named only where the DNA matches it firmly. Clone size is stated in some rows and not others, as once, few, many or a class when expanded.

clone size: NA
D gene: TRBD2
V gene: TRBV2
J gene: TRBJ2-3
CDR3 DNA: TGTGCCAGCAGTGAATATTTAGGACTAGCGGGAGGGTCAGATACGCAGTATTTT
CDR3 protein: CASSEYLGLAGGSDTQYF

clone size: NA
D gene: TRBD1
V gene: TRBV6-4
J gene: TRBJ1-5
CDR3 DNA: TGTGCCAGCAGACCCACAGGGGTCAGTGTTGGCAATCAGCCCCAGCATTTT
CDR3 protein: CASRPTGVSVGNQPQHF

clone size: NA
D gene: NA
V gene: TRBV27
J gene: TRBJ2-1
CDR3 DNA: TGTGCCAGCAGTTTAGTCACGGGAACTTACAATGAGCAGTTCTTC
CDR3 protein: CASSLVTGTYNEQFF

clone size: NA
D gene: TRBD1
V gene: TRBV7-8
J gene: TRBJ2-2
CDR3 DNA: TGTGCCAGCAGCTTAGGGCGGGGACAGGGAGGGAGCACCGGGGAGCTGTTTTTT
CDR3 protein: CASSLGRGQGGSTGELFF

clone size: NA
D gene: NA
V gene: TRBV5-6
J gene: TRBJ2-6
CDR3 DNA: TGTGCCAGCAGCCGGTACCGGGACTTCTCTGGGGCCAACGTCCTGACTTTC
CDR3 protein: CASSRYRDFSGANVLTF

clone size: NA
D gene: TRBD1
V gene: TRBV5-1
J gene: TRBJ1-4
CDR3 DNA: TGCGCCAGCAGCGGGGACAGGGCCATGGTTGGTGAAAAACTGTTTTTT
CDR3 protein: CASSGDRAMVGEKLFF

clone size: NA
D gene: NA
V gene: TRBV9
J gene: TRBJ2-7
CDR3 DNA: TGTGCCAGCAGCACTTTTGACTCCTACGAGCAGTACTTC
CDR3 protein: CASSTFDSYEQYF

clone size: NA
D gene: TRBD1
V gene: TRBV30
J gene: TRBJ1-2
CDR3 DNA: TGTGCCTGGACGGACAGGGTCCTGCTCGGCTATGGCTACACCTTC
CDR3 protein: CAWTDRVLLGYGYTF

clone size: NA
D gene: NA
V gene: TRBV6-1
J gene: TRBJ2-6
CDR3 DNA: TGTGCCAGCAGTGACCTGACATCAGCCTCTGGGGCCAACGTCCTGACTTTC
CDR3 protein: CASSDLTSASGANVLTF

clone size: once
D gene: NA
V gene: TRBV25-1
J gene: TRBJ2-3
CDR3 DNA: TGTGCCAGCAGTGCCCCGGGTTTTCCGCAGGATACGCAGTATTTT
CDR3 protein: CASSAPGFPQDTQYF

clone size: NA
D gene: TRBD2
V gene: TRBV5-1
J gene: TRBJ2-2
CDR3 DNA: TGCGCCAGCAGATCGGGACTAGCGGGCACCGGGGAGCTGTTTTTT
CDR3 protein: CASRSGLAGTGELFF

clone size: NA
D gene: TRBD2
V gene: TRBV9
J gene: TRBJ2-1
CDR3 DNA: TGTGCCAGCAGCCCACGAGCCCTAGCGGGAGGGCCGGGCAATGAGCAGTTCTTC
CDR3 protein: CASSPRALAGGPGNEQFF

clone size: NA
D gene: NA
V gene: TRBV6-5
J gene: TRBJ2-6
CDR3 DNA: TGTGCCAGCAGTTACGAGAGCTCTGGGGCCAACGTCCTGACTTTC
CDR3 protein: CASSYESSGANVLTF

clone size: NA
D gene: TRBD2
V gene: TRBV9
J gene: TRBJ2-1
CDR3 DNA: TGTGCCAGCAGCGTAGATTTCTCGACTAGCGGGAGACGGGGTGAGCAGTTCTTC
CDR3 protein: CASSVDFSTSGRRGEQFF

clone size: NA
D gene: NA
V gene: TRBV10-3
J gene: TRBJ2-1
CDR3 DNA: TGTGCCATCAAACGGGAGAATTACAATGAGCAGTTCTTC
CDR3 protein: CAIKRENYNEQFF

clone size: once
D gene: NA
V gene: TRBV27
J gene: TRBJ2-5
CDR3 DNA: TGTGCCAGCAGTGGACAGCCGGGCATAGAGACCCAGTACTTC
CDR3 protein: CASSGQPGIETQYF

clone size: NA
D gene: TRBD1
V gene: TRBV28
J gene: TRBJ1-5
CDR3 DNA: TGCGCTGGACAGGGAGACAATCAGCCCCAGCATTTT
CDR3 protein: CAGQGDNQPQHF

clone size: NA
D gene: TRBD1
V gene: TRBV18
J gene: TRBJ2-7
CDR3 DNA: TGTGCCAGCTCACAAAATATCCCGGGACAGGGGTACTACGAGCAGTACTTC
CDR3 protein: CASSQNIPGQGYYEQYF

clone size: once
D gene: NA
V gene: TRBV7-8
J gene: TRBJ2-1
CDR3 DNA: TGTGCCAGCAGCTTAGACTGGAGCTCCTACAATGAGCAGTTCTTC
CDR3 protein: CASSLDWSSYNEQFF

clone size: NA
D gene: TRBD1
V gene: TRBV18
J gene: TRBJ2-7
CDR3 DNA: TGTGCCAGCTCAGAAGGGACAGGGTTCGGGTACGAGCAGTACTTC
CDR3 protein: CASSEGTGFGYEQYF

clone size: NA
D gene: TRBD1
V gene: TRBV5-8
J gene: TRBJ2-7
CDR3 DNA: TGTGCCAGCAGCTTGGAGGACAGGGACATCTACGAGCAGTACTTC
CDR3 protein: CASSLEDRDIYEQYF

clone size: NA
D gene: TRBD1
V gene: TRBV5-1
J gene: TRBJ1-1
CDR3 DNA: TGCGCCAGCCAACAGGGGTTGAACACTGAAGCTTTCTTT
CDR3 protein: CASQQGLNTEAFF

clone size: NA
D gene: NA
V gene: TRBV25-1
J gene: TRBJ2-3
CDR3 DNA: TGTGCCAGCAGCGAACTAGCTGATACGCAGTATTTT
CDR3 protein: CASSELADTQYF

clone size: NA
D gene: TRBD1
V gene: TRBV7-9
J gene: TRBJ2-1
CDR3 DNA: TGTGCCAGCAGCTACTCTCCTGGACAGGGGTTGTACAATGAGCAGTTCTTC
CDR3 protein: CASSYSPGQGLYNEQFF

clone size: NA
D gene: NA
V gene: TRBV5-1
J gene: TRBJ2-1
CDR3 DNA: TGCGCCAGCAGTTTTCAAGCTAGATCCTACAATGAGCAGTTCTTC
CDR3 protein: CASSFQARSYNEQFF

clone size: once
D gene: NA
V gene: TRBV7-3
J gene: TRBJ2-7
CDR3 DNA: TGTGCCAGCAGCTCCCACAGGGGGGGGACCTACGAGCAGTACTTC
CDR3 protein: CASSSHRGGTYEQYF

clone size: NA
D gene: TRBD1
V gene: TRBV28
J gene: TRBJ1-4
CDR3 DNA: TGTGCCAGCGGGTCGGGACAGATTAATGAAAAACTGTTTTTT
CDR3 protein: CASGSGQINEKLFF

clone size: NA
D gene: NA
V gene: TRBV11-2
J gene: TRBJ1-1
CDR3 DNA: TGTGCCAGCAGCTTAAAGGGGGTGGCAAGGCGATACACTGAAGCTTTCTTT
CDR3 protein: CASSLKGVARRYTEAFF

clone size: NA
D gene: TRBD2
V gene: TRBV18
J gene: TRBJ2-7
CDR3 DNA: TGTGCCAGCTCACCAGGAGCGGGACCAATCTACGAGCAGTACTTC
CDR3 protein: CASSPGAGPIYEQYF

clone size: NA
D gene: TRBD2
V gene: TRBV6-5
J gene: TRBJ2-2
CDR3 DNA: TGTGCCAGCAGCCCACGGCGGGAGGGGACCGGGGAGCTGTTTTTT
CDR3 protein: CASSPRREGTGELFF

clone size: NA
D gene: TRBD2
V gene: TRBV28
J gene: TRBJ2-2
CDR3 DNA: TGTGCCAGCAGTCTGGGCGGGGGACTAAACACCGGGGAGCTGTTTTTT
CDR3 protein: CASSLGGGLNTGELFF

clone size: NA
D gene: NA
V gene: TRBV2
J gene: TRBJ2-1
CDR3 DNA: TGTGCCAGCACCCAGGAGGTGAATGAGCAGTTCTTC
CDR3 protein: CASTQEVNEQFF

clone size: NA
D gene: NA
V gene: TRBV7-6
J gene: TRBJ2-7
CDR3 DNA: TGTGCCAGCAGCTTAGGGCGGACCTACGAGCAGTACTTC
CDR3 protein: CASSLGRTYEQYF

clone size: NA
D gene: NA
V gene: TRBV6-5
J gene: TRBJ1-1
CDR3 DNA: TGTGCCAGCAGTTACTCGTTTGGTAGCACTGAAGCTTTCTTT
CDR3 protein: CASSYSFGSTEAFF

clone size: NA
D gene: TRBD2
V gene: TRBV4-2
J gene: TRBJ2-5
CDR3 DNA: TGTGCCAGCAGCCAGATTACTAGCGGAAATCAAGAGACCCAGTACTTC
CDR3 protein: CASSQITSGNQETQYF

clone size: NA
D gene: TRBD1
V gene: TRBV6-5
J gene: TRBJ2-7
CDR3 DNA: TGTGCCAGCATCAAACAGGGGGCCGACGAGCAGTACTTC
CDR3 protein: CASIKQGADEQYF

clone size: NA
D gene: TRBD2
V gene: TRBV29-1
J gene: TRBJ2-1
CDR3 DNA: TGCAGCGTTCTAGCGGGAGCCGTGTACAATGAGCAGTTCTTC
CDR3 protein: CSVLAGAVYNEQFF

clone size: NA
D gene: NA
V gene: TRBV6-1
J gene: TRBJ2-3
CDR3 DNA: TGTGCCAGCAGTGAAGGAGGGACACCCCAGTATTTT
CDR3 protein: CASSEGGTPQYF

clone size: NA
D gene: NA
V gene: TRBV10-3
J gene: TRBJ1-2
CDR3 DNA: TGTGCCATCCGGGAGGACATTAACTATGGCTACACCTTC
CDR3 protein: CAIREDINYGYTF

clone size: NA
D gene: NA
V gene: TRBV5-1
J gene: TRBJ2-2
CDR3 DNA: TGCGCCAGCAGCCCTTTACAGGGGAACACCGGGGAGCTGTTTTTT
CDR3 protein: CASSPLQGNTGELFF

clone size: NA
D gene: NA
V gene: TRBV19
J gene: TRBJ2-2
CDR3 DNA: TGTGCCAGTACCGATATCGAGACAAACACCGGGGAGCTGTTTTTT
CDR3 protein: CASTDIETNTGELFF

clone size: once
D gene: TRBD1
V gene: TRBV5-5
J gene: TRBJ1-2
CDR3 DNA: TGTGCCAGCAGCCCGACAGGGGCGGACTATGGCTACACCTTC
CDR3 protein: CASSPTGADYGYTF